The clone carrying this T cell receptor (beta chain) ranks as large. This sample also contains other DNA sequences that code for the same CDR3. This record comes from a study of identifying expanded T cells in peripheral blood. Method: immunoSEQ multiplex PCR; TCRdb's copy keeps in-frame clones and lacks some. The data contain tens of thousands of clones, over 80% of them singletons. Germline values: CDR1 MDHEN, CDR2 SYDVKM. The V gene lost 2 bases and the J gene lost 3 bases, with 8 bases spanning the gap. The CDR3 spans 13 residues. The sequencing sample was made of blood. This chain connects TRBV28 to TRBJ2-7; D gene unclear. This clonotype was sampled from a person aged 18-70 years in good health. CDR3 residues: CASSLAVLYEQYF. The CDR3 DNA is TGTGCCAGCAGTTTAGCGGTACTCTACGAGCAGTACTTC.